This is a list of T cell receptor beta chains from one sample in a study of early T cells in non-severe SARS-CoV-2 infection. TCRdb used MiXCR to reprocess the 5' RACE reads, holding one entry per CDR3 protein. The sample has tens of thousands of distinct CDR3 sequences; about 10% are singletons. The sample consisted of whole blood, taken at baseline. All receptors derive from an adult who was a healthcare worker with PCR-confirmed SARS-CoV-2 infection or an uninfected control (not recorded which). Both conserved end residues are part of each CDR3. D genes are given only for firm matches. Some rows have no size entry. The others give once, few or many, or a class for an expanded clone.

>TRBV7-9|.|TRBJ2-7|.
CASSPPLGSYEQYF
TGTGCCAGCAGCCCACCCCTAGGATCCTACGAGCAGTACTTC
>TRBV10-2|many|TRBJ2-2|TRBD2
CASNLAGVGTGELFF
TGCGCCAGCAACCTAGCGGGAGTTGGCACCGGGGAGCTGTTTTTT
>TRBV27|many|TRBJ2-1|.
CASSFDQTSYNEQFF
TGTGCCAGCAGCTTCGACCAGACCTCCTACAATGAGCAGTTCTTC
>TRBV6-1|.|TRBJ2-3|.
CASSENPGVGTDTQYF
TGTGCCAGCAGTGAGAACCCGGGGGTAGGCACAGATACGCAGTATTTT
>TRBV28|few|TRBJ2-1|.
CASRKALGEAYNEQFF
TGTGCCAGCAGGAAAGCCCTAGGGGAGGCCTACAATGAGCAGTTCTTC
>TRBV4-1|many|TRBJ1-4|.
CASSQGVANEKLFF
TGCGCCAGCAGCCAAGGCGTGGCTAATGAAAAACTGTTTTTT
>TRBV11-2|few|TRBJ2-5|.
CASSPRPVLQETQYF
TGTGCCAGCAGCCCCAGACCAGTACTCCAAGAGACCCAGTACTTC
>TRBV14|many|TRBJ2-7|.
CASSQDIYEQYF
TGTGCCAGCAGCCAAGATATTTACGAGCAGTACTTC
>TRBV29-1|many|TRBJ2-7|.
CSFGQSSWEQYF
TGCAGCTTTGGACAGTCCTCTTGGGAGCAGTACTTC
>TRBV20-1|.|TRBJ1-5|TRBD1
CSAALGQGLVQPQHF
TGCAGTGCTGCCCTGGGACAGGGACTTGTCCAGCCCCAGCATTTT
>TRBV5-1|few|TRBJ2-2|TRBD2
CASSGGVAGETGELFF
TGCGCCAGCAGCGGCGGAGTAGCGGGAGAAACCGGGGAGCTGTTTTTT
>TRBV29-1|many|TRBJ2-7|TRBD1
CSVVRTGRYEQYF
TGCAGCGTCGTCCGGACAGGGAGGTACGAGCAGTACTTC
>TRBV18|.|TRBJ2-5|.
CASSPPEETQYF
TGTGCCAGCTCACCACCTGAGGAGACCCAGTACTTC
>TRBV7-3|many|TRBJ2-4|.
CASSLSQSDIQYF
TGTGCCAGCAGCTTAAGTCAATCGGACATTCAGTACTTC
>TRBV7-6|many|TRBJ2-7|TRBD1
CASSFDRGYEQYF
TGTGCCAGCAGCTTTGACAGGGGCTACGAGCAGTACTTC
>TRBV20-1|many|TRBJ2-1|TRBD1
CSARFRDRGINEQFF
TGCAGTGCTAGGTTCCGGGACAGGGGTATCAATGAGCAGTTCTTC
>TRBV7-9|few|TRBJ2-5|TRBD2
CASSPRGAGYQETQYF
TGTGCCAGCAGCCCCCGGGGAGCGGGGTACCAAGAGACCCAGTACTTC
>TRBV10-3|few|TRBJ1-5|.
CAISDWGNQPQHF
TGTGCCATCAGTGACTGGGGCAATCAGCCCCAGCATTTT
>TRBV14|.|TRBJ2-5|TRBD1
CASSEDRGLSETQYF
TGTGCCAGCAGTGAGGACAGGGGGCTTTCGGAGACCCAGTACTTC
>TRBV14|many|TRBJ2-1|TRBD2
CASSLLAGVHNEQFF
TGTGCCAGCAGCTTACTAGCGGGAGTCCACAATGAGCAGTTCTTC
>TRBV7-2|.|TRBJ2-7|.
CASSSSGYEQYF
TGTGCCAGCAGCTCATCAGGGTACGAGCAGTACTTC
>TRBV5-1|few|TRBJ2-3|.
CASSRTYRAAFTDTQYF
TGCGCCAGCAGCCGAACTTACCGAGCGGCCTTCACAGATACGCAGTATTTT
>TRBV5-1|.|TRBJ2-1|.
CASSLYSTYNEQFF
TGCGCCAGCAGCTTATACAGCACCTACAATGAGCAGTTCTTC
>TRBV9|few|TRBJ2-1|.
CASSPRGLAELYNEQFF
TGTGCCAGCAGCCCCCGTGGGTTGGCGGAGCTATACAATGAGCAGTTCTTC
>TRBV20-1|.|TRBJ2-5|.
CSARRVQLGLETQYF
TGCAGTGCTAGGAGGGTCCAGCTAGGACTGGAGACCCAGTACTTC
>TRBV20-1|many|TRBJ2-1|TRBD2
CSAGLATYNEQFF
TGCAGTGCGGGACTAGCGACTTACAATGAGCAGTTCTTC
>TRBV7-3|.|TRBJ2-1|TRBD2
CASSPGTSGQGSYNEQFF
TGTGCCAGCAGCCCCGGGACTAGCGGGCAAGGCTCCTACAATGAGCAGTTCTTC
>TRBV27|few|TRBJ1-1|.
CASQTGQNTEAFF
TGTGCCAGCCAGACGGGACAGAACACTGAAGCTTTCTTT
>TRBV7-2|few|TRBJ2-7|.
CASSLPGPGYEQYF
TGTGCCAGCAGCTTACCGGGACCTGGATACGAGCAGTACTTC
>TRBV6-1|few|TRBJ2-6|.
CASIRQSFLSGANVLTF
TGTGCCAGCATCCGACAGTCTTTCCTCTCTGGGGCCAACGTCCTGACTTTC
>TRBV4-2|.|TRBJ2-7|TRBD2
CASSQDRGGGPIGSSYEQYF
TGTGCCAGCAGCCAAGATCGGGGGGGAGGGCCGATTGGTAGCTCCTACGAGCAGTACTTC
>TRBV6-4|medium-sized|TRBJ2-1|TRBD1
CASSESTGGNEQFF
TGTGCCAGCAGTGAGTCGACAGGGGGCAATGAGCAGTTCTTC
>TRBV7-6|many|TRBJ2-7|.
CASSLAQGFSEQYF
TGTGCCAGCAGCTTGGCACAGGGATTTTCCGAGCAGTACTTC
>TRBV28|many|TRBJ2-3|.
CASSLRTSTDTQYF
TGTGCCAGCAGTCTCCGGACGAGCACAGATACGCAGTATTTT
>TRBV30|.|TRBJ1-6|.
CAWSIRDHTPLHF
TGTGCCTGGAGCATCCGGGACCACACACCCCTCCACTTT
>TRBV5-1|.|TRBJ2-7|TRBD2
CASSAPGLAGQEQYF
TGCGCCAGCAGCGCACCGGGACTAGCGGGTCAGGAGCAGTACTTC
>TRBV20-1|many|TRBJ2-1|TRBD2
CSANTALAGGPYEQFF
TGCAGTGCGAATACCGCTCTAGCGGGAGGGCCGTATGAGCAGTTCTTC
>TRBV9|few|TRBJ2-1|TRBD2
CASSETSGSYNEQFF
TGTGCCAGCAGTGAGACTAGCGGCTCCTACAATGAGCAGTTCTTC
>TRBV4-3|.|TRBJ2-1|.
CASSPQTGGSYNEQFF
TGCGCCAGCAGCCCACAGACTGGGGGATCCTACAATGAGCAGTTCTTC
>TRBV12-3/TRBV12-4|few|TRBJ2-3|.
CASTLRDTQYF
TGTGCCAGCACCTTACGAGATACGCAGTATTTT